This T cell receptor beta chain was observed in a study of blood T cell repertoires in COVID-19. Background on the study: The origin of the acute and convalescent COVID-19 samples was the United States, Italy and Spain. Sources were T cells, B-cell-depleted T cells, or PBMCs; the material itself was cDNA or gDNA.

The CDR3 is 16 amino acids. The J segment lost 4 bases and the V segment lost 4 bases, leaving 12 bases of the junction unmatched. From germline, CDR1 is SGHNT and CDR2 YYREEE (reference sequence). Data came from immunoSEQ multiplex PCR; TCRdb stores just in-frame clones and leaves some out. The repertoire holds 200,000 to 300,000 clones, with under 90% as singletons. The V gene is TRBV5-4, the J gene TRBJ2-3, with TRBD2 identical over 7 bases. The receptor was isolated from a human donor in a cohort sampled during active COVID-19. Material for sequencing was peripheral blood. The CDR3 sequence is CASSPTGPGGSDTQYF. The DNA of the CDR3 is TGTGCCAGCAGCCCGACCGGACCCGGGGGGTCAGATACGCAGTATTTT.